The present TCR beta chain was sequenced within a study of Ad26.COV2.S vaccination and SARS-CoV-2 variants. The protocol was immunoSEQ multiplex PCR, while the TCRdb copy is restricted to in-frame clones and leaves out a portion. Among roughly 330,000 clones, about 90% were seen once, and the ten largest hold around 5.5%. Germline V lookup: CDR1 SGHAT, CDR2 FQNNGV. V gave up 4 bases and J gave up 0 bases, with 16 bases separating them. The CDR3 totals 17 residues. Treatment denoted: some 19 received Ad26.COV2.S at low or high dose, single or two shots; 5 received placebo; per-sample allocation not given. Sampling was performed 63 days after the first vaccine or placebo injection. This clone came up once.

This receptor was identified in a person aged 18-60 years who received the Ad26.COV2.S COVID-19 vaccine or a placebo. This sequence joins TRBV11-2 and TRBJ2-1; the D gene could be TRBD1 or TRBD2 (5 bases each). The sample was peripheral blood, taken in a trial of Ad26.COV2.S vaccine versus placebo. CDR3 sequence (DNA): TGTGCCAGCAGCTCTTTCCCCCCGGGGCGCTCCTACAATGAGCAGTTCTTC. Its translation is CASSSFPPGRSYNEQFF.